Included here is one T cell receptor (beta chain) sequence, with context. Its target antigen remains unknown. One base away there is no much larger clone; base qualities are not given. This specimen belongs to a study of Graves' ophthalmopathy and Graves' hyperthyroidism (dated by TCRdb to 2017 to 2018). Broadly, across the study: Peripheral blood was collected before any treatment was given, at the time of initial diagnosis. TCR beta repertoire signatures were used to distinguish Graves' ophthalmopathy from Graves' hyperthyroidism and to predict progression to ophthalmopathy. After sampling, hyperthyroidism patients received methimazole starting at 30 mg daily, and ophthalmopathy patients received high-dose intravenous methylprednisolone. To explore V-J signatures distinguishing ophthalmopathy from hyperthyroidism, a discovery set of approximately 100 patients (43 ophthalmopathy, about 57 stable hyperthyroidism) was enrolled. In total, 135 blood samples were TCR-sequenced: 40 to 45 ophthalmopathy, approximately 80 hyperthyroidism and roughly 17 hyperthyroidism-to-ophthalmopathy patients. In about six hyperthyroidism patients, the T-cell repertoires found in thyroid tissue were compared with those found in blood. An independent validation cohort was composed of roughly 19 hyperthyroidism patients and 17 patients who later progressed from hyperthyroidism to ophthalmopathy.

Broad study findings and their caveats: In validation, the model predicted ophthalmopathy progression with about 64% sensitivity and roughly 72% specificity; fewer than 15 predicted patients were CT-confirmed with GO in a median of approximately 6.5 months. In cross-validation, the 13-signature model distinguished ophthalmopathy from stable hyperthyroidism with 85% to 90% sensitivity and about 84% specificity, and in the test set the corresponding values were approximately 80% and 75%. Most expanded thyroid clonotypes with frequency above 0.001 were also detected in blood, suggesting blood repertoires may reflect the thyroid immune response. Sample size was not predetermined statistically, and investigators were not blinded to group allocation.

For repertoire sequencing, the TCR beta CDR3 regions were amplified from RNA transcripts. The first round was an RT-PCR using HTBI primers with the Qiagen OneStep RT-PCR kit, and this first round was followed by a second-round multiplex PCR, then size selection and purification. Libraries were sequenced paired-end with 100 bp reads on an Illumina HiSeq2000. Regarding the original processing steps: Reads were processed with SOAPnuke, discarding reads with adapters, uncalled bases, mean Phred below 15, or no exact constant-primer or identifier match. COPE v1.2.5 was used to merge the high-quality paired reads. Clonotypes were defined as unique nucleotide sequences and were aligned to IMGT TRB V, D and J references using MiTCR v1.1. The analysis was limited to V-J combinations with a frequency above 0.0001, which together covered 99.2% of the repertoires. For each V-J combination, a TCR clonal expansion and chaos score was defined as F50 clonal expansion divided by the chaos observed in the TCRdist matrix. Welch's t-statistics and random forest were used to reduce features to approximately 13 V-J combinations, which were fed into a naive Bayes classifier. The Morisita-Horn index was used to measure how similar the thyroid and blood repertoires were. Clones were called with MiXCR by TCRdb after fastp trimmed the public reads at Q25, and only in-frame beta chains were retained. Identical CDR3 protein sequences are pooled into one entry, listed with their most common genes and DNA. The V and J calls shown here were made by TCRdb, not taken from the authors' results. The sample table holds about 240,000 distinct CDR3 sequences, of which 45% were seen once. The ten largest clonotypes hold less than 50% of the sample.

The ophthalmopathy patients had moderately to severely active disease, with a Clinical Activity Score of 3 or higher, a NOSPECS grade of 4 or higher, and a disease duration of less than 3 months. Patients were excluded if they had other autoimmune diseases, uncontrolled infections, pregnancy or lactation. Diagnosis relied on clinical symptoms, serum thyroxine, TRAb, thyroid ultrasound and orbital computed tomography. Ficoll-Paque density gradient centrifugation was used to isolate PBMCs from about 9.4 ml of fresh peripheral blood. Total RNA was extracted with Trizol reagent and quality-checked on an Agilent 2100 Bioanalyzer. The CDR3 goes from the cysteine to the phenylalanine over 13 residues. Of all the DNA, just the CDR3 is kept, 39 bases in frame from base 1. V loses 5 bases, J loses 4 bases, and the germline ends lie 12 bases apart. As encoded in the germline V gene, CDR1 is SGHTA while CDR2 is FQGNSA.

The TCR originated in an adult man with Graves' ophthalmopathy. Material: peripheral blood. The chain is made from TRBV7-2 and TRBJ2-7, with the D gene uncertain. The nucleotide sequence reads TGTGCCAGCAGCCCGTCCGACGGATACGAGCAGTACTTC. Translation gives CASSPSDGYEQYF.